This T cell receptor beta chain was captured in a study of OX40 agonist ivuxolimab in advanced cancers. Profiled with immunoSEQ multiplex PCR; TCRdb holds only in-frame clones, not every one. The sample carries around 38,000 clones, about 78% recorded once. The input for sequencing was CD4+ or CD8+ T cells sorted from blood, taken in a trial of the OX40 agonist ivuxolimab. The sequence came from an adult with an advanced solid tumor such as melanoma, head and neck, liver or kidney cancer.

The CDR3 region is CASSLEGAGRQPQHF. In nucleotides, the CDR3 is TGTGCCAGCAGCTTAGAAGGGGCGGGGCGGCAGCCCCAGCATTTT. This chain uses TRBV11-2 with TRBJ1-5, with D possibly TRBD1 on 5 matching bases. This CDR3 has 15 residues. Germline lookup yields CDR1 SGHAT and CDR2 FQNNGV. Trimming removed 0 bases at V and 7 bases at J, with 13 bases between.